This T cell receptor beta chain is from a study of blood T cell repertoires in COVID-19. Study context: There were acute and convalescent COVID-19 samples, and they came from the United States, Italy and Spain. The analysed material was cDNA or gDNA that came from T cells, B-cell-depleted T cells, or PBMCs.

Using immunoSEQ multiplex PCR, the repertoire was profiled, and TCRdb retains in-frame clones only, with some absent. The sample shows 250,000 to 400,000 clones, over 75% of them seen only once. Participants reported their clinical history, and cohort assignment relied on those reports. This receptor was identified in a woman younger than 45 who had recovered from COVID-19. The sequencing input was PBMCs or T cells enriched from blood (not recorded which).

As DNA, the CDR3 is TGTGCCAGCAGGGAGGTTGTGAACACCGGGGAGCTGTTTTTT. Residues: CASREVVNTGELFF. The chain uses TRBV6-5 and TRBJ2-2, with a weak D call TRBD2 (5 bases). The CDR3 extends over 14 amino acids. Germline V gene lookup returns CDR1 MNHEY and CDR2 SVGAGI. V lost 6 bases, J lost 1 base, and 9 bases lay in between.